Each of the 26 T cell receptor beta chains below was sequenced from the same sample in a study of cytomegalovirus exposure and HLA in healthy donors. Clones were read by immunoSEQ multiplex PCR, and TCRdb kept only the in-frame ones, dropping some. Found here are tens of thousands of clones, approximately 97% of them singletons; the top ten hold roughly 1.6%. The sample was PBMCs. Receptor source: a woman under 30 in good health and CMV-seropositive.

V gene TRBV2 combines with J gene TRBJ2-7; D possibly corresponds to TRBD1 (5 bases). Germline values: CDR1 SNHLY, CDR2 FYNNEI. The V gene lost 6 bases and the J gene lost 0 bases, with 9 bases spanning the gap. This CDR3 is built from 13 residues. The CDR3 DNA sequence: TGTGCCAGCAGATCAGGGTCCTCCTACGAGCAGTACTTC. Translation: CASRSGSSYEQYF.

CDR3 DNA: TGTGCCAGCAGCCATCCAGGACAGGGGGCCTATGAGCAGTTCTTC. The encoded protein is CASSHPGQGAYEQFF. The rearrangement links TRBV7-2 to TRBJ2-1, with 11 nucleotides matching TRBD1. The CDR3 spans 15 residues. V was pared by 5 bases and J by 8 bases, with 8 bases of the junction left unmatched. Per germline, CDR1 SGHTA and CDR2 FQGNSA.

The rearrangement links TRBV6-5 to TRBJ1-1; TRBD1 agrees at 8 bases. This CDR3 comprises 13 residues. After removal of 0 bases from V and 7 bases from J, the junction contained 1 base not matched to a gene. CDR1 MNHEY and CDR2 SVGAGI come from the germline V gene. CDR3 protein: CASSYSGQGEAFF. CDR3 nucleotides: TGTGCCAGCAGTTACTCTGGACAGGGTGAAGCTTTCTTT.

CDR3 nucleotide sequence: TGCGCCAGCAGTGCGGGGGGAGCTTCCTACGAGCAGTACTTC. Translating it yields CASSAGGASYEQYF. V gene TRBV10-2 combines with J gene TRBJ2-7; TRBD2 aligns across 7 bases. The CDR3 is made up of 14 amino acids. The germline V gene encodes CDR1 WSHSY and CDR2 SAAADI. The junction had 4 bases not matched to a gene; V was cut back by 4 bases and J by 1 base.

The V call is TRBV5-1, the J call TRBJ2-1; 9 bases map to TRBD1. The V gene end was trimmed by 4 bases and the J gene end by 5 bases; junction bases not matched to a gene: 1. Germline lookup yields CDR1 SGHRS and CDR2 YFSETQ. The CDR3 runs to 13 residues. CDR3 protein: CASSGTGNNEQFF. DNA of the CDR3: TGCGCCAGCAGCGGGACAGGGAACAATGAGCAGTTCTTC.

This clone came up once. The V call is TRBV6-1, the J call TRBJ1-1; 10 bases align to TRBD1. The CDR3 totals 15 residues. Germline trimming cut 2 bases from V and 4 bases from J; bases unmatched to any gene: 4. The V gene's germline CDR1 is MNHNS and CDR2 SASEGT. In nucleotides, the CDR3 is TGTGCCAGCAGTGAACGGGGACAGGGGTTCACTGAAGCTTTCTTT. Its translation: CASSERGQGFTEAFF.

The CDR3 nucleotides are TGCGCCAGCAATCTTGCGGGTAGCCACGAGCAGTACTTC. It is translated as CASNLAGSHEQYF. The chain recombines TRBV5-1 with TRBJ2-7, with a possible D match to TRBD2 (5 bases). The germline gives CDR1 SGHRS, CDR2 YFSETQ. V shed 6 bases and J shed 5 bases, with 15 bases lying between them. The CDR3 has 13 residues. The variable domain in full, completed from reference TRBV5-1 and TRBJ2-7, reads KAGVTQTPRYLIKTRGQQVTLSCSPISGHRSVSWYQQTPGQGLQFLFEYFSETQRNKGNFPGRFSGRQFSNSRSEMNVSTLELGDSALYLCASNLAGSHEQYFGPGTRLTVT.

The J gene is TRBJ2-1, the V gene TRBV4-1, with TRBD2 matching over 13 bases. Unmatched junction bases numbered 10, after V lost 3 bases and J lost 8 bases. The CDR3 spans 17 residues. From germline, CDR1 is MGHRA and CDR2 YSYEKL. The chain's CDR3 is CASSQYRRTSGRDEQFF. CDR3 nucleotides: TGCGCCAGCAGCCAGTATAGAAGGACTAGCGGGAGAGATGAGCAGTTCTTC.

The rearrangement links TRBV2 to TRBJ1-5; 9 positions agree with TRBD1. Germline V CDR1 and CDR2: SNHLY, FYNNEI. The CDR3 has 15 amino acids. J gave up 5 bases and V 4 bases, and 6 bases lay outside the gene matches. CDR3 amino acids: CASSGKTGGDQPQHF. DNA of the CDR3: TGTGCCAGCAGTGGAAAGACAGGGGGGGATCAGCCCCAGCATTTT.

The chain employs TRBV10-2 and TRBJ2-1; TRBD1 matches at 9 bases. Germline assignment: CDR1 WSHSY and CDR2 SAAADI. The CDR3 loop spans 15 amino acids. The V gene end was trimmed by 6 bases and the J gene end by 2 bases; junction bases not matched to a gene: 5. The CDR3 DNA sequence: TGCGCCAGCAGGGGAACAGGGGGCGCCTACAATGAGCAGTTCTTC. It yields the protein CASRGTGGAYNEQFF.

The V and J genes are TRBV4-1 and TRBJ1-5; TRBD1 agrees at 7 bases. The CDR3 length is 16 residues. Looked up from germline, CDR1 is MGHRA and CDR2 is YSYEKL. V lost 3 bases, J lost 0 bases, and 5 bases stayed unmatched. CDR3 in DNA: TGCGCCAGCAGCCACCGGGACAGCCTTAGCAATCAGCCCCAGCATTTT. The encoded protein is CASSHRDSLSNQPQHF.

The chain uses TRBV29-1 and TRBJ2-7; 12 positions agree with TRBD2. This CDR3 comprises 12 residues. V was clipped by 7 bases and J by 3 bases; unmatched bases: 1. Germline assignment: CDR1 SQVTM and CDR2 ANQGSEA. The CDR3: CSGLAGDYEQYF. CDR3 DNA: TGCAGCGGACTAGCGGGAGACTACGAGCAGTACTTC.

This clone came up a few times. The rearrangement links TRBV4-1 to TRBJ2-7; 9 positions match TRBD1. The CDR3 has 16 residues. Germline trimming cut 3 bases from V and 5 bases from J; bases unmatched to any gene: 11. Looked up from germline, CDR1 is MGHRA and CDR2 is YSYEKL. The CDR3 loop reads CASSQAGTGISHEQYF. The CDR3 bases are TGCGCCAGCAGCCAGGCCGGGACAGGGATAAGCCACGAGCAGTACTTC.

The gene calls are TRBV4-1 and TRBJ2-3; 9 positions match TRBD2. There are 15 residues in the CDR3. The ends lost 3 bases at V and 1 base at J; junction bases unmatched: 2. The V gene's germline CDR1 is MGHRA and CDR2 YSYEKL. The CDR3 coding sequence is TGCGCCAGCAGCCATCGGACTAGCGGCACAGATACGCAGTATTTT. Translated, it gives CASSHRTSGTDTQYF.

The chain couples TRBV5-1 to TRBJ2-1, with TRBD2 identical over 16 bases. J gave up 6 bases and V 3 bases, and 9 bases lay outside the gene matches. The CDR3 spans 18 residues. Germline CDR1 SGHRS, CDR2 YFSETQ. The CDR3 sequence is CASSWMGTSGRGVNEQFF. Here the CDR3 DNA reads TGCGCCAGCAGCTGGATGGGGACTAGCGGGAGGGGGGTCAATGAGCAGTTCTTC.

The chain combines TRBV7-9 with TRBJ1-5; 9 bases agree with TRBD1. The V gene end was trimmed by 6 bases and the J gene end by 4 bases; junction bases not matched to a gene: 4. This CDR3 comprises 14 residues. The germline gives CDR1 SEHNR, CDR2 FQNEAQ (reference sequence). CDR3 DNA sequence: TGTGCCAGCAGATCCGGGACAGGGAATCAGCCCCAGCATTTT. It is translated as CASRSGTGNQPQHF. Based on the CDR3 plus reference TRBV7-9 and TRBJ1-5, the full variable domain is DTGVSQNPRHKITKRGQNVTFRCDPISEHNRLYWYRQTLGQGPEFLTYFQNEAQLEKSRLLSDRFSAERPKGSFSTLEIQRTEQGDSAMYLCASRSGTGNQPQHFGDGTRLSIL.

The CDR3 reads CASSVLTGSNEKLFF. The CDR3 coding sequence is TGCGCCAGCAGCGTGCTAACAGGGTCTAATGAAAAACTGTTTTTT. The chain employs TRBV5-1 and TRBJ1-4, with D perhaps matching TRBD1 (6 bases). Trimming removed 4 bases from V and 3 bases from J, with 13 bases in between. The length of the CDR3 is 15 residues. Germline CDR1 reads SGHRS; CDR2 reads YFSETQ.

This rearrangement joins TRBV28 to TRBJ1-5; D not certain. V lost 1 base and J 7 bases, leaving 11 bases between the germline ends. CDR1 is MDHEN, CDR2 SYDVKM, per germline. The CDR3 has 14 amino acids. CDR3 in DNA: TGTGCCAGCAGTTTATTCCAGGTTGGCCAGCCCCAGCATTTT. Its protein is CASSLFQVGQPQHF.

This clone was counted once. V and J are TRBV5-1 and TRBJ1-2; 7 positions agree with TRBD1. V lost 0 bases, J lost 5 bases, and 4 bases stayed unmatched. The CDR3 length is 14 residues. Germline CDR1 SGHRS, CDR2 YFSETQ. The CDR3 DNA reads TGCGCCAGCAGCTTGGGACAGGGCCTATATGGCTACACCTTC. Translating gives CASSLGQGLYGYTF.

This clone was observed a single time. The V and J genes are TRBV9 and TRBJ1-1; 8 nucleotides line up with TRBD1. V was pared by 3 bases and J by 7 bases, with 8 bases of the junction left unmatched. This CDR3 has 14 amino acids. Germline V gene lookup returns CDR1 SGDLS and CDR2 YYNGEE. As DNA, the CDR3 is TGTGCCAGCAGCGGCAGCAGGGGGCTTGATGAAGCTTTCTTT. This gives the protein CASSGSRGLDEAFF.

The genes are TRBV7-9 and TRBJ1-2; D unclear. In germline, CDR1 is SEHNR, CDR2 FQNEAQ (reference sequence). V was cut by 5 bases and J by 4 bases, with 11 bases left in between. The CDR3 runs 13 residues. As DNA, the CDR3 is TGTGCCAGCAGCAACGGAGGCGGCTATGGCTACACCTTC. The encoded protein is CASSNGGGYGYTF.

This chain links TRBV28 with TRBJ2-7; TRBD2 agrees at 12 bases. With 6 bases clipped from V and 4 bases from J, the junction kept 7 bases outside the gene matches. There are 15 residues in the CDR3. Germline V gene data show CDR1 as MDHEN and CDR2 as SYDVKM. The DNA of the CDR3 is TGTGCCAGCAGACCGGGACTAGCGGGTCCTTACGAGCAGTACTTC. This translates into CASRPGLAGPYEQYF.

The CDR3 reads CASSLARGYNEQFF. CDR3 nucleotide sequence: TGTGCCAGCAGCTTAGCCAGGGGCTACAATGAGCAGTTCTTC. The J gene is TRBJ2-1, the V gene TRBV7-2; D is possibly TRBD1 (6 bases). This CDR3 is 14 amino acids long. Deletions cut 0 bases from V and 3 bases from J, with 6 bases between. Germline lookup yields CDR1 SGHTA and CDR2 FQGNSA.

The rearrangement links TRBV30 to TRBJ2-7; D is unclear. The V end was cut by 3 bases, the J end by 2 bases, with 5 bases between. The V gene's germline CDR1 is GTSNPN and CDR2 SVGIG (reference sequence). This CDR3 is 11 amino acids long. The CDR3 DNA sequence: TGTGCCTGGAGCGCGGCCTACGAGCAGTACTTC. Amino acids: CAWSAAYEQYF.

V is TRBV28 and J is TRBJ2-7; a possible D gene is TRBD1 (6 bases). V was clipped by 5 bases and J by 0 bases, with 14 bases between them. Germline lookup yields CDR1 MDHEN and CDR2 SYDVKM. The CDR3 sequence is 15 residues long. The CDR3, as DNA: TGTGCCAGCAGTGAACCCAGGGGTGCCTCCTACGAGCAGTACTTC. Protein sequence: CASSEPRGASYEQYF. Using reference TRBV28 and TRBJ2-7 for the parts outside the CDR3, the full variable domain is DVKVTQSSRYLVKRTGEKVFLECVQDMDHENMFWYRQDPGLGLRLIYFSYDVKMKEKGDIPEGYSVSREKKERFSLILESASTNQTSMYLCASSEPRGASYEQYFGPGTRLTVT.

The V call is TRBV29-1, the J call TRBJ2-1; TRBD2 matches at 8 bases. The J segment lost 8 bases and the V segment lost 3 bases, leaving 6 bases of the junction unmatched. Germline CDR1 and CDR2: SQVTM and ANQGSEA. The CDR3 spans 13 residues. CDR3 amino acids: CSVDGRARDEQFF. CDR3 nucleotides: TGCAGCGTTGACGGGAGGGCCAGAGATGAGCAGTTCTTC.